The sequence of this TCR beta chain was determined in a study of T cells of healthy individuals (dated by TCRdb to 2016 to 2019). The library was made by 5' RACE. Instrument on record: Illumina MiSeq. TCRdb cleaned the public reads at Q25 with fastp, built clones with MiXCR and kept in-frame beta chains. Duplicate CDR3 protein sequences are folded into a single record with the most common DNA and genes. The sample contains around 63,000 distinct CDR3 sequences, around 15% of them found a single time. Of the sample, about 4.7% falls within the top ten clones. This clonotype was recorded at least ten times. The clone's antigen remains unknown. No much larger clone exists at a distance of one base, and base qualities are not known. The CDR3 numbers 15 residues from cysteine through phenylalanine. Just CDR3 DNA is preserved here, 45 bases in frame from base 1. The CDR1 and CDR2 encoded by the germline V gene are SGHRS and YFSETQ. Relative to germline, V is missing 0 bases and J is missing 1 base, with 4 bases of the junction outside any gene match.

The sequence joins TRBV5-1 to TRBJ2-7, with TRBD1 matching 7 junction bases. This TCR derives from a human donor in good health. The nucleotide sequence is TGCGCCAGCAGCTTGGGGGACAGCAGGTCCTACGAGCAGTACTTC. Its translation is CASSLGDSRSYEQYF.